The 4 T cell receptor beta chains below all came from one sample that was sequenced in a study of blood T cell repertoires in COVID-19. The protocol was immunoSEQ multiplex PCR, while the TCRdb copy is restricted to in-frame clones and leaves out a portion. The sample yields 20,000 to 25,000 clones, about 89% seen once. Material for sequencing was peripheral blood. These TCRs come from an older woman with active COVID-19.

The table lists this clone with a count of one. The chain employs TRBV6-1 and TRBJ1-1, with D perhaps matching TRBD1 (5 bases). Germline CDR1 reads MNHNS; CDR2 reads SASEGT. The germline V and J ends were trimmed by 2 bases and 6 bases, with 10 bases remaining between them. The CDR3 is 13 amino acids. In nucleotides, the CDR3 is TGTGCCAGCAGTGAATCGGGGGATCCTGAAGCTTTCTTT. The encoded protein is CASSESGDPEAFF.

This CDR3 reads CASHFGGQETQYF. In DNA form, the CDR3 reads TGTGCCTCCCACTTTGGCGGCCAAGAGACCCAGTACTTC. The chain combines TRBV7-9 with TRBJ2-5, with D uncertain. Germline CDR1 reads SEHNR; CDR2 reads FQNEAQ (reference sequence). V dropped 11 bases and J dropped 1 base, with 14 bases sitting between them. The CDR3 extends over 13 amino acids.

The chain joins TRBV2 to TRBJ1-2; D remains ambiguous. The V gene's germline CDR1 is SNHLY and CDR2 FYNNEI. V shed 4 bases and J shed 4 bases, with 10 bases lying between them. The CDR3 spans 13 residues. CDR3 protein: CASSAYMAYGYTF. The CDR3 nucleotides are TGTGCCAGCAGTGCATATATGGCCTATGGCTACACCTTC.

The chain combines TRBV2 with TRBJ1-1; perhaps TRBD1 as D (6 bases). In germline, CDR1 is SNHLY, CDR2 FYNNEI. Trimming stripped 4 bases from V and 6 bases from J, with 18 bases between. The CDR3 sequence is 15 residues long. The CDR3 nucleotides read TGTGCCAGCAGTGGGGCAGGGGCCCTTGGGGCTGAAGCTTTCTTT. Amino acids: CASSGAGALGAEAFF.